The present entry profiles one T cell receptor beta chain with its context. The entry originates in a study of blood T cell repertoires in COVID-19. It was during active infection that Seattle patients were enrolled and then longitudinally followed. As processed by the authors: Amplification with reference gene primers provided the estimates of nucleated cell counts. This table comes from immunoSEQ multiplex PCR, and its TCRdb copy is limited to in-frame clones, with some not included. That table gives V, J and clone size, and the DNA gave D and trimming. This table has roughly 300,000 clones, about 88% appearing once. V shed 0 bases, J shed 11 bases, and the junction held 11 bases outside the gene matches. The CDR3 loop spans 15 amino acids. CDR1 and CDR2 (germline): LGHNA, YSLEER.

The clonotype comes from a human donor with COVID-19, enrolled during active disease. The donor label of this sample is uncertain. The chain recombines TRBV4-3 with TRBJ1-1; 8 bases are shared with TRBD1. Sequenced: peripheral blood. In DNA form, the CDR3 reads TGCGCCAGCAGCCAAGATTTGGCAGGGGGCATCGCGGCTTTCTTT. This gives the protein CASSQDLAGGIAAFF.